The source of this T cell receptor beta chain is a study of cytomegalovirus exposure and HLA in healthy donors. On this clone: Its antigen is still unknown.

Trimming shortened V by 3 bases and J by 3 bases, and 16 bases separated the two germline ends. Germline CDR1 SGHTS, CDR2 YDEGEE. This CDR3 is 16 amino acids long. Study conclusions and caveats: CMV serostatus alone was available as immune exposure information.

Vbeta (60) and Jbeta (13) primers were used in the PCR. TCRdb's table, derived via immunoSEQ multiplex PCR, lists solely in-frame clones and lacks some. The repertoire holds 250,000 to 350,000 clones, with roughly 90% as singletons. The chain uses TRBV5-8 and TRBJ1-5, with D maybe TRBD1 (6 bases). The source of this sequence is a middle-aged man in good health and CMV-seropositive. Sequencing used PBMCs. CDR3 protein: CASSSLSDRYNQPQHF. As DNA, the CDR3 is TGTGCCAGCAGCTCACTCTCCGACAGGTACAATCAGCCCCAGCATTTT.